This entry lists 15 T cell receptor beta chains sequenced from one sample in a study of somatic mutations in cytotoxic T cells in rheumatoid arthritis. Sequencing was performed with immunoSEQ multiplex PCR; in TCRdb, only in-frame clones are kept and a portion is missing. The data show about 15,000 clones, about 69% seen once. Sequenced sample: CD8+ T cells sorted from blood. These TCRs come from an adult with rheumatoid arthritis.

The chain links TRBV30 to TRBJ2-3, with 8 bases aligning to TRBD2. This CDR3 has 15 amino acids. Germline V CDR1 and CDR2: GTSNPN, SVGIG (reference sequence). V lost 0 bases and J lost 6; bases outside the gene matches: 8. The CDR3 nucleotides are TGTGCCTGGAGTGTTGGTGCGGGGGGATGGGATACGCAGTATTTT. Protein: CAWSVGAGGWDTQYF.

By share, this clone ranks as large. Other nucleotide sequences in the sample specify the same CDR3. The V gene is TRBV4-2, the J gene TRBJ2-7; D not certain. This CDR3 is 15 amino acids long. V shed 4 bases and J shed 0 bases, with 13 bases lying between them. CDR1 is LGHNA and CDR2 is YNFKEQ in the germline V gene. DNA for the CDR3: TGTGCCAGCAGCCTTGGGGTAACAAGCTCCTACGAGCAGTACTTC. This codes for CASSLGVTSSYEQYF.

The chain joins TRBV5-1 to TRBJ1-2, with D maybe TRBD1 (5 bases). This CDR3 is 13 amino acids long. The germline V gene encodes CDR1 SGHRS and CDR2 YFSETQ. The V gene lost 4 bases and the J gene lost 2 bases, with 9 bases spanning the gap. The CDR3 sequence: CASSGTGNYGYTF. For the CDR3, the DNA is TGCGCCAGCAGCGGAACAGGAAACTATGGCTACACCTTC.

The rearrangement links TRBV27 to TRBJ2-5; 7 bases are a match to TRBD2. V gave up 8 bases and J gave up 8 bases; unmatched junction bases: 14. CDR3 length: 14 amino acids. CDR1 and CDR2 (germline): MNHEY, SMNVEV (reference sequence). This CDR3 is CASALSGNGGTQYF. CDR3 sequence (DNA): TGTGCCAGCGCCCTGAGCGGGAACGGAGGAACCCAGTACTTC.

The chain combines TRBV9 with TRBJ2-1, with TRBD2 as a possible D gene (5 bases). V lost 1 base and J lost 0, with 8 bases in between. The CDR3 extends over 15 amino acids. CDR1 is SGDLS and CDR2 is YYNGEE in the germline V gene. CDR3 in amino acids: CASSVQRSSYNEQFF. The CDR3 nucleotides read TGTGCCAGCAGCGTACAGCGGAGCTCCTACAATGAGCAGTTCTTC.

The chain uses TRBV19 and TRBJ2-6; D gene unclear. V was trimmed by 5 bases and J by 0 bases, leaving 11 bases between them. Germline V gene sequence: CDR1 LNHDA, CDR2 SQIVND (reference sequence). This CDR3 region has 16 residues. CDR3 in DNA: TGTGCCAGTAGTCATAGGACGGTCTCTGGGGCCAACGTCCTGACTTTC. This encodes CASSHRTVSGANVLTF.

As DNA, the CDR3 is TGTGCCAGCAGTTTAAGCGGGACCTACAATGAGCAGTTCTTC. Protein: CASSLSGTYNEQFF. This sequence joins TRBV27 and TRBJ2-1, with 7 bases aligning to TRBD2. Germline CDR1 reads MNHEY; CDR2 reads SMNVEV (reference sequence). The CDR3 is 14 amino acids. The J segment lost 2 bases and the V segment lost 2 bases, leaving 0 bases of the junction unmatched.

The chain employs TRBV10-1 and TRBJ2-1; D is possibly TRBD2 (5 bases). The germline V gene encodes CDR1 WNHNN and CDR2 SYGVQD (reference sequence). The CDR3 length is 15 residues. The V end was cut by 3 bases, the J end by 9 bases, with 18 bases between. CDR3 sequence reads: CASSEVGRGRGEQFF. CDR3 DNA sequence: TGCGCCAGCAGTGAAGTGGGCCGCGGTCGGGGTGAGCAGTTCTTC.

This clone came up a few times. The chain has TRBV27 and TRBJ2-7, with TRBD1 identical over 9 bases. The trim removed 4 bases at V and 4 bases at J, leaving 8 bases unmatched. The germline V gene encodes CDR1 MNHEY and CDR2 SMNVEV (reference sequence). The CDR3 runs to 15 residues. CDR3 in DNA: TGTGCCAGCAGTTCAAAGCCGGGACAGGGTTACGAGCAGTACTTC. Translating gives CASSSKPGQGYEQYF.

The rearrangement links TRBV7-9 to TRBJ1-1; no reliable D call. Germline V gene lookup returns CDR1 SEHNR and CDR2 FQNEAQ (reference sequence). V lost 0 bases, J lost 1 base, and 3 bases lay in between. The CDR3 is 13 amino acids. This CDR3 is CASSLAWNTEAFF. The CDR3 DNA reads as TGTGCCAGCAGCTTAGCGTGGAACACTGAAGCTTTCTTT.

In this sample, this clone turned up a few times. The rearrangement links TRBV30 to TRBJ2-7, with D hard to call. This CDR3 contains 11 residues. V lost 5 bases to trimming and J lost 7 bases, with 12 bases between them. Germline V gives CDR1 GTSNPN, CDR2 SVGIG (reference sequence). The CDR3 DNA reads TGTGCCTGGTCATCCATGGGGGAGCAGTACTTC. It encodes CAWSSMGEQYF.

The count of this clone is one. DNA for the CDR3: TGTGCCAGCAGTTACCCCGGGGAGCTGTTTTTT. The encoded protein is CASSYPGELFF. V gene TRBV6-6 combines with J gene TRBJ2-2; D is undetermined. Germline CDR1 and CDR2: MNHNY and SVGAGI (reference sequence). The CDR3 has 11 residues. Trimming removed 2 bases from V and 6 bases from J, with 1 base in between.

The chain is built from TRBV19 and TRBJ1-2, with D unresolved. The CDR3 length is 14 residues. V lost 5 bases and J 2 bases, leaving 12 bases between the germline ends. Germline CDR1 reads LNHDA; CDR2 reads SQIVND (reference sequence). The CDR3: CASSPAGGNYGYTF. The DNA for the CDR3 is TGTGCCAGTAGTCCCGCAGGTGGGAACTATGGCTACACCTTC. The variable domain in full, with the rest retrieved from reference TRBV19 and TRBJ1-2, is DGGITQSPKYLFRKEGQNVTLSCEQNLNHDAMYWYRQDPGQGLRLIYYSQIVNDFQKGDIAEGYSVSREKKESFPLTVTSAQKNPTAFYLCASSPAGGNYGYTFGSGTRLTVV.

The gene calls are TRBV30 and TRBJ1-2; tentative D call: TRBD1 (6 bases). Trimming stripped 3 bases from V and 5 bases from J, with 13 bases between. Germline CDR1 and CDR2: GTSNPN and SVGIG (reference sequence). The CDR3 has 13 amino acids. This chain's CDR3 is CAWSTGIEYGYTF. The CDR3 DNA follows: TGTGCCTGGAGCACAGGGATAGAGTATGGCTACACCTTC.

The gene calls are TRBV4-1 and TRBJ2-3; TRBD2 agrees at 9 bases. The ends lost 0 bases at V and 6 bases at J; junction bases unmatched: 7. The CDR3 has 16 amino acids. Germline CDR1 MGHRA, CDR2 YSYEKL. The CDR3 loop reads CASSQDHSGGRDTQYF. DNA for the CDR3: TGCGCCAGCAGCCAAGATCACAGCGGGGGGCGCGATACGCAGTATTTT.